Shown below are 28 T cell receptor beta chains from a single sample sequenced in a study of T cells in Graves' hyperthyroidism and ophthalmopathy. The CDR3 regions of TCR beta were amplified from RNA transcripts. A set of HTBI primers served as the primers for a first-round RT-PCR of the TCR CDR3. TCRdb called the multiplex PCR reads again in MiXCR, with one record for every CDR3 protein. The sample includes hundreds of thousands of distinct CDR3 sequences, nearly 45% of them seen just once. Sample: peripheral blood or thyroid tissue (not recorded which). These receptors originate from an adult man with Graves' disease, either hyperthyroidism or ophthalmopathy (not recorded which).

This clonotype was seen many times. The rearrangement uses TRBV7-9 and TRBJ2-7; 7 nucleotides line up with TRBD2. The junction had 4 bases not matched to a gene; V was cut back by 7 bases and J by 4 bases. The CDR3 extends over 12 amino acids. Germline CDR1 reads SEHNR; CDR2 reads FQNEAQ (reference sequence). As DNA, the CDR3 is TGTGCCAGCAACCCTAGCGGATACGAGCAGTACTTC. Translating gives CASNPSGYEQYF.

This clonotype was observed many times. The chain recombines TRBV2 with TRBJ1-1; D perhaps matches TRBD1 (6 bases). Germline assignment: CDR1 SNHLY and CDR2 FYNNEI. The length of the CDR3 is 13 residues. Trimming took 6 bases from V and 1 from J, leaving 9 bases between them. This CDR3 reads CASRGHTNTEAFF. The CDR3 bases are TGTGCCAGCAGGGGACATACGAACACTGAAGCTTTCTTT.

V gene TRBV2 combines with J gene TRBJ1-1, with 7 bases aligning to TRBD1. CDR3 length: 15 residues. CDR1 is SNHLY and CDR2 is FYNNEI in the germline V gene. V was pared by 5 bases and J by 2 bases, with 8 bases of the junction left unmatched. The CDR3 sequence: CASSPGDSPNTEAFF. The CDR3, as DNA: TGTGCCAGCAGTCCGGGGGACAGCCCTAACACTGAAGCTTTCTTT.

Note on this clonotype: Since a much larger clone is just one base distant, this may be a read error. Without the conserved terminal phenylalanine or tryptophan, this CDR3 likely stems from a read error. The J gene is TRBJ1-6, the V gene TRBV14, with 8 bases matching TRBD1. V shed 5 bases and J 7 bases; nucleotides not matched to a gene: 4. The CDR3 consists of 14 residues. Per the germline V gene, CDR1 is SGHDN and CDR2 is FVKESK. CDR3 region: CASSTRQGNSPLHY. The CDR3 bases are TGTGCCAGCAGCACAAGACAGGGGAATTCACCCCTCCACTAT.

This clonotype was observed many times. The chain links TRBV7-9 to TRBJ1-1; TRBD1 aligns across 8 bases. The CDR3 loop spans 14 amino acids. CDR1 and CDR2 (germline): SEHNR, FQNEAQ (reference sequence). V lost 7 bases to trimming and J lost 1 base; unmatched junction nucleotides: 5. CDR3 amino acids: CASTLTGANTEAFF. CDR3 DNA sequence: TGTGCCAGCACCCTGACAGGGGCGAACACTGAAGCTTTCTTT.

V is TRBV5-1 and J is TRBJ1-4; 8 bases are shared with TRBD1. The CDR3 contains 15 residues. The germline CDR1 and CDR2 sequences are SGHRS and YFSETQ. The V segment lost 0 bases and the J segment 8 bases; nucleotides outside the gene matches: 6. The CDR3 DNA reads TGCGCCAGCAGCTTGGGCAGGGGGCAGGAAGAAAAACTGTTTTTT. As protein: CASSLGRGQEEKLFF.

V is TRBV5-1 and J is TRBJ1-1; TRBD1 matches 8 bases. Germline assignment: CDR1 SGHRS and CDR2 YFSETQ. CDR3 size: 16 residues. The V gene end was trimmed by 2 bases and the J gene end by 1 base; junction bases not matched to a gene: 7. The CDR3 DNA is TGCGCCAGCAGCTTAATACCCGGGACAGGGAACACTGAAGCTTTCTTT. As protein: CASSLIPGTGNTEAFF.

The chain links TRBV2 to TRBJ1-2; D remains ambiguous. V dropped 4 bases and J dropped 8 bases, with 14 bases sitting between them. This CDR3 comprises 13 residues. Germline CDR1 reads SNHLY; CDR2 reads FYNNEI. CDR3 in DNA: TGTGCCAGCAGTGCCAGCGGGGATGTGGGCTACACCTTC. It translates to CASSASGDVGYTF.

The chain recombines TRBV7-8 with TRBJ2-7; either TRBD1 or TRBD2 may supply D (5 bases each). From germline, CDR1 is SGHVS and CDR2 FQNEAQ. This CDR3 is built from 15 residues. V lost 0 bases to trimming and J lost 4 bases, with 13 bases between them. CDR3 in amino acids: CASSLAPGREYEQYF. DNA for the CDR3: TGTGCCAGCAGCTTAGCGCCGGGACGGGAATACGAGCAGTACTTC.

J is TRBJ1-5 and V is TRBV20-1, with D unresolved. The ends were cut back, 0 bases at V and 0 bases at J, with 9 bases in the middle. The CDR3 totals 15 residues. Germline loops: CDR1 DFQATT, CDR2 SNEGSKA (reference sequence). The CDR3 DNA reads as TGCAGTGCTAGAGAGGACTCCAATAGCAATCAGCCCCAGCATTTT. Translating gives CSAREDSNSNQPQHF.

The CDR3 region is CASSETQGPNTGNTIYF. CDR3 in DNA: TGTGCCAGCAGTGAGACCCAGGGACCGAACACTGGAAACACCATATATTTT. The chain has TRBV2 and TRBJ1-3; D perhaps matches TRBD1 (5 bases). This CDR3 has 17 amino acids. Trimming left V 3 bases short and J 2 bases short, with 17 bases between. Germline CDR1 is SNHLY and CDR2 is FYNNEI.

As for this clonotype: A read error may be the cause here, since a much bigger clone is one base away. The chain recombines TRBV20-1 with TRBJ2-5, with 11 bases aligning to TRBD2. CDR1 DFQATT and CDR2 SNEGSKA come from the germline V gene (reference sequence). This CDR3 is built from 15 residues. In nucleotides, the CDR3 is TGCAGTGCTAGAAGGCTAGCGGGAGGCGGAGAGATCCAGTACTTC. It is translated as CSARRLAGGGEIQYF.

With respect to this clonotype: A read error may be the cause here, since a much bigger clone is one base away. CDR3 in amino acids: CASSSWTNTEAFF. The CDR3 bases are TGCGCCAGCAGCTCCTGGACGAACACTGAAGCTTTCTTT. This rearrangement joins TRBV5-1 to TRBJ1-1; no definite D call. Germline V gives CDR1 SGHRS, CDR2 YFSETQ. Trimming pared 3 bases from V and 1 base from J, leaving 7 bases between. The CDR3 sequence is 13 residues long.

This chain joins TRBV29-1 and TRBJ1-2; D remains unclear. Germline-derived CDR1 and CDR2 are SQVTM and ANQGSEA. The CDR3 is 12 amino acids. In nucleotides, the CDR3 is TGCAGTGTAAGGACTAATCCTTATGGCTACACCTTC. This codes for CSVRTNPYGYTF.

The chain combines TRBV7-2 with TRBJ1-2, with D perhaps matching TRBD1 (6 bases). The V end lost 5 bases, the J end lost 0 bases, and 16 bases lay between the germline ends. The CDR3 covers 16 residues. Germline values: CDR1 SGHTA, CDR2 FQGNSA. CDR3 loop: CASSQGQRATNYGYTF. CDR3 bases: TGTGCCAGCAGCCAAGGACAGCGAGCCACTAACTATGGCTACACCTTC.

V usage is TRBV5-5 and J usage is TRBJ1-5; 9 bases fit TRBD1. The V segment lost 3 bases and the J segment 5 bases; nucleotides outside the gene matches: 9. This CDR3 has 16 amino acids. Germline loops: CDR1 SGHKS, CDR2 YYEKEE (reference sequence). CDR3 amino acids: CASSSQDRGRDQPQHF. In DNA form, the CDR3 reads TGTGCCAGCAGCTCCCAGGACAGGGGCAGGGATCAGCCCCAGCATTTT.

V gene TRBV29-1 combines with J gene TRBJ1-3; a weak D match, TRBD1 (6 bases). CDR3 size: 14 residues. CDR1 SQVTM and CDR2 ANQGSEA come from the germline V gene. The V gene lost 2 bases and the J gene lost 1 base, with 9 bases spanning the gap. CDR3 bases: TGCAGCGTTGAATGGGGGGCGTCTGGAAACACCATATATTTT. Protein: CSVEWGASGNTIYF.

CDR3 bases: TGTGCCAGCAGCTTAGCCGGACAGGGGGCGGTTTATGGCTACACCTTC. Translation: CASSLAGQGAVYGYTF. The gene calls are TRBV7-2 and TRBJ1-2; 11 bases are shared with TRBD1. Looked up from germline, CDR1 is SGHTA and CDR2 is FQGNSA. The CDR3 sequence is 16 residues long. V shed 0 bases and J 5 bases; nucleotides not matched to a gene: 5.

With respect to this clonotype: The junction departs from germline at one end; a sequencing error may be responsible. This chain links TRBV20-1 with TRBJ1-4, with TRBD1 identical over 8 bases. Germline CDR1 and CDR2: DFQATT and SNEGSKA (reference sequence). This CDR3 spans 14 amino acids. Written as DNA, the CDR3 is TGCAGTGCTAGAAACGACAGGGGCGATGAAAAACTGCTTTTT. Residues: CSARNDRGDEKLLF.

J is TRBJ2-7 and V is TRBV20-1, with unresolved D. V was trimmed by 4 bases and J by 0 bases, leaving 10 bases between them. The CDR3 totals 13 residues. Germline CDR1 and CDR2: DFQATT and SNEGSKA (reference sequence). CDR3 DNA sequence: TGCAGTGCTATCTCAGGAGACTCCTACGAGCAGTACTTC. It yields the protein CSAISGDSYEQYF.

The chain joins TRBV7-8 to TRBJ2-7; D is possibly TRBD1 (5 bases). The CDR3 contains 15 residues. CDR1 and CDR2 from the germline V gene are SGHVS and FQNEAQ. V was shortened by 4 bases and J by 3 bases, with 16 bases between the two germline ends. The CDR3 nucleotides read TGTGCCAGCAGCTCACGGACATCATTCGACTACGAGCAGTACTTC. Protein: CASSSRTSFDYEQYF.

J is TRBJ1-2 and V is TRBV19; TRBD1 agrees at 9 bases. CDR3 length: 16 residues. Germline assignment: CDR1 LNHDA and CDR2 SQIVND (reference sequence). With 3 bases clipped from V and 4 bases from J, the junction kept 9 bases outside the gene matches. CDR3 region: CASSIPGQGPSYGYTF. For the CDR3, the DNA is TGTGCCAGTAGTATTCCCGGACAGGGGCCGTCCTATGGCTACACCTTC.

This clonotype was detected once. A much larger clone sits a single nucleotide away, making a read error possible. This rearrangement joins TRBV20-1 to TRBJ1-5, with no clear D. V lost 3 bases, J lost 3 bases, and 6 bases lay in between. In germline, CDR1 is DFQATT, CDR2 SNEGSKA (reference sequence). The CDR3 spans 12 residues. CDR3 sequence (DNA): TGCAGTGCTAGGGCGGTCAATCAGCCCCAGCATTTT. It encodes CSARAVNQPQHF.

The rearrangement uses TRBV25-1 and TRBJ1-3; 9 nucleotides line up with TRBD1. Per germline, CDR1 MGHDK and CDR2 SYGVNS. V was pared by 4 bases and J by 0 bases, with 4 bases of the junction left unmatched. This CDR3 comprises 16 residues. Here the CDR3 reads CASSGGQGISGNTIYF. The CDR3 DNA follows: TGTGCCAGCAGTGGGGGACAGGGTATCTCTGGAAACACCATATATTTT.

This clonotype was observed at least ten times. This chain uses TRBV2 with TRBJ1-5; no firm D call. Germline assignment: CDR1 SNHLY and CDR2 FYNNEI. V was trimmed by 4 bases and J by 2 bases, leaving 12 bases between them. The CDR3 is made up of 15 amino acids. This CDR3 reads CASSAGPQGNQPQHF. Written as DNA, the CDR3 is TGTGCCAGCAGTGCCGGGCCCCAGGGCAATCAGCCCCAGCATTTT.

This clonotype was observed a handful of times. CDR3 nucleotide sequence: TGTGCCTGCCCGGGACAGGGTAATGGCTACACCTTC. This translates into CACPGQGNGYTF. V and J are TRBV30 and TRBJ1-2, with TRBD1 identical over 9 bases. The trim removed 6 bases at V and 6 bases at J, leaving 5 bases unmatched. There are 12 residues in the CDR3. Looked up from germline, CDR1 is GTSNPN and CDR2 is SVGIG (reference sequence).

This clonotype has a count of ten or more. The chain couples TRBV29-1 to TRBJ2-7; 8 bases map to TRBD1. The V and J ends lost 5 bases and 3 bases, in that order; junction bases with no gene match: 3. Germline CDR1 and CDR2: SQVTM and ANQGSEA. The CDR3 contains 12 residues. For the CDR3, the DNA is TGCAGCGTTCAACAGGGGGTCTACGAGCAGTACTTC. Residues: CSVQQGVYEQYF.

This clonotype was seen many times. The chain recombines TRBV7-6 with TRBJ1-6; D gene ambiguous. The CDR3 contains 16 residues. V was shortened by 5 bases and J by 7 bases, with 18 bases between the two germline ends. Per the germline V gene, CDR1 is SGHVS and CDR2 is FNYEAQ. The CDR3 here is CASSHLHQAQNSPLHF. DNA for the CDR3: TGTGCCAGCAGCCACCTGCACCAGGCACAAAATTCACCCCTCCACTTT.